The sequence of this T cell receptor beta chain was determined in a study of cytomegalovirus exposure and HLA in healthy donors. A multiplex PCR was run with 60 Vbeta primers and 13 Jbeta primers. Generated by immunoSEQ multiplex PCR, the TCRdb table keeps only in-frame clones and is missing some. Here the sample spans about 150,000 clones, roughly 9.6% being singletons. CDR1 and CDR2 (germline): ENHRY, SYGVKD. This CDR3 is 13 amino acids long. V lost 10 bases and J lost 3; bases outside the gene matches: 5. Points from the study as a whole: The presence/absence work took it that sequencing depth was about the same across donors. Serostatus for CMV was the only available immune exposure information.

This clone was found a few times. Its antigen remains unknown. This sequence joins TRBV10-3 and TRBJ1-1, with 10 bases aligning to TRBD1. The sequence came from a woman between 40 and 50 years old in good health and CMV-seropositive. Sequenced input: PBMCs. The CDR3 DNA follows: TGTGCCACGGGGACAGGGGAATACACTGAAGCTTTCTTT. Amino acid sequence: CATGTGEYTEAFF.